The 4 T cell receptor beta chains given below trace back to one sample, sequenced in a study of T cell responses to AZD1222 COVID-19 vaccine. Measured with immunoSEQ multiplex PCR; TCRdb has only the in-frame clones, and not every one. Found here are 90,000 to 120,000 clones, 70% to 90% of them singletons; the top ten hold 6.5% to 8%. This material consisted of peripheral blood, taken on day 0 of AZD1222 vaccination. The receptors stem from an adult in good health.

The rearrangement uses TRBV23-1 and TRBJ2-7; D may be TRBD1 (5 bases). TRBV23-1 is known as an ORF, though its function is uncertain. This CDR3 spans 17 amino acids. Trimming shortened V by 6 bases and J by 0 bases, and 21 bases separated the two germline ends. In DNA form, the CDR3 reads TGCGCCAGCAGGCTAACTCCGGACATCGGATCCTCCTACGAGCAGTACTTC. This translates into CASRLTPDIGSSYEQYF.

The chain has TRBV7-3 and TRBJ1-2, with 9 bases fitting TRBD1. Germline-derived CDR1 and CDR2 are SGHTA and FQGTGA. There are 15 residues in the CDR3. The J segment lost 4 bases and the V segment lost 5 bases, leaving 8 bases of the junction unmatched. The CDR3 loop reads CASSRGQGPSYGYTF. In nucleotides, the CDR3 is TGTGCCAGCAGCCGCGGACAGGGGCCCAGCTATGGCTACACCTTC.

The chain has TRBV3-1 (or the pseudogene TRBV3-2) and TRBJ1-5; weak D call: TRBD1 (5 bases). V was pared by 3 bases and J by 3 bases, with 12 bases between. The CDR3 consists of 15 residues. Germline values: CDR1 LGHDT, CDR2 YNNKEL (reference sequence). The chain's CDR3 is CASSHGTGVNQPQHF. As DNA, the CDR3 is TGTGCCAGCAGCCACGGAACAGGTGTCAATCAGCCCCAGCATTTT.

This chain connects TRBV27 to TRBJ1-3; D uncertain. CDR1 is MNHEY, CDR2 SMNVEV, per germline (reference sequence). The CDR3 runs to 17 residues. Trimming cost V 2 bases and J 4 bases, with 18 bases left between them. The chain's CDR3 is CASSLDPPQGLGNTIYF. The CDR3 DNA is TGTGCCAGCAGTTTAGACCCCCCGCAAGGGTTGGGAAACACCATATATTTT.